The source of this TCR beta chain is a study of blood T cell repertoires in COVID-19. In the study overall: Material from acute and convalescent COVID-19 was sourced from the United States, Italy and Spain.

Per the authors' pipeline: Estimation of nucleated cell counts relied on the amplification of reference gene primers. Generated by immunoSEQ multiplex PCR, the TCRdb table keeps only in-frame clones and is missing some. That table gives V, J and clone size, and the DNA gave D and trimming. The sample consists of fewer than 25,000 clones, roughly 90% of them appearing once. Sequences were obtained from peripheral blood. The sequence was collected from a woman of 80 years or more with active COVID-19.

CDR3 bases: TGCGCCAGCAGCCGGGGAGTCTCTGGGGCCAACGTCCTGACTTTC. Protein: CASSRGVSGANVLTF. The genes are TRBV5-1 and TRBJ2-6, with D possibly TRBD2 on 5 matching bases. Germline loops: CDR1 SGHRS, CDR2 YFSETQ. V was pared by 4 bases and J by 0 bases, with 8 bases between. There are 15 residues in the CDR3.